This T cell receptor (beta chain) was captured in a study of early T cells in non-severe SARS-CoV-2 infection. Study at large: The study sequenced bulk RNA from unsorted whole blood, with chains unpaired. Study conclusions and caveats: There was a bias toward anti-spike CD8 responses in VDJdb matching, which missed private and CD4 specificities.

CDR1 SGHRS and CDR2 YFSETQ come from the germline V gene. The CDR3 extends over 13 amino acids. V dropped 5 bases and J dropped 2; count of bases not matched to a gene: 2. The library protocol tagged individual cDNA molecules with unique molecular identifiers. TCRdb reprocessed the 5' RACE reads with MiXCR, giving one entry per CDR3 protein. Here the sample spans more than 90,000 distinct CDR3 sequences, about 12% being singletons. This clonotype was observed at least ten times. Its cognate antigen is unknown. The rearrangement links TRBV5-1 to TRBJ2-7; 9 bases fit TRBD2. The receptor was isolated from an adult who was a healthcare worker with PCR-confirmed SARS-CoV-2 infection or an uninfected control (not recorded which). The sequenced material came from whole blood. The CDR3 coding sequence is TGCGCCAGCAGATTAGCGGGGGCCTACGAGCAGTACTTC. This codes for CASRLAGAYEQYF.